This T cell receptor (beta chain) is drawn from a study of T cell repertoires in cytomegalovirus infection. Study-wide context: Public TCR beta signatures were indicative of both CMV infection and a matching HLA type.

This clonotype was found many times. Its antigen is as yet unknown. The study's findings and limits: Cumulative public TCR beta family frequency identified carriers of CMV plus the relevant HLA. CMV-specific TCR beta clonotypes restricted by HLA-C were the ones dominating the ex vivo response.

Each CDR3 protein gets one entry after TCRdb re-called the reads with MiXCR. The sample records some 220,000 distinct CDR3 sequences, roughly an eighth being singletons. In germline, CDR1 is MNHEY, CDR2 SMNVEV (reference sequence). V was trimmed by 5 bases and J by 7 bases, leaving 11 bases between them. This CDR3 is built from 13 residues. The genes are TRBV27 and TRBJ1-4, with D maybe TRBD1 (5 bases). The TCR comes from a human donor in good health (CMV status not recorded). Some clones in this sample may be carry-over from other donors' samples. Source material: PBMCs. For the CDR3, the DNA is TGTGCCAGCAGTGGGGCGGCGGTTGAAAAACTGTTTTTT. This gives the protein CASSGAAVEKLFF. Drawing the rest from reference TRBV27 and TRBJ1-4, the complete variable domain is EAQVTQNPRYLITVTGKKLTVTCSQNMNHEYMSWYRQDPGLGLRQIYYSMNVEVTDKGDVPEGYKVSRKEKRNFPLILESPSPNQTSLYFCASSGAAVEKLFFGSGTQLSVL.